Following are 20 T cell receptor beta chains from one sample sequenced in a study of blood T cell repertoires in COVID-19. The repertoire was sequenced with immunoSEQ multiplex PCR; TCRdb's copy has only in-frame clones and lacks some. The top ten hold roughly 4.2% of the sample, which has approximately 260,000 clones, 70% to 85% seen once. Material for sequencing was peripheral blood. All receptors derive from a middle-aged woman with active or convalescent COVID-19.

Only one count was recorded for this clone. The chain combines TRBV18 with TRBJ2-7; 8 nucleotides agree with TRBD1. CDR1 KGHSH and CDR2 LQKENI come from the germline V gene. This CDR3 is built from 14 residues. J lost 5 bases, V lost 5 bases, and 8 bases had no gene match. CDR3 sequence: CASSEKTGVDEQYV. In DNA, the CDR3 is TGTGCCAGCTCAGAAAAGACAGGGGTGGACGAGCAGTACGTC.

The chain employs TRBV18 and TRBJ1-5; TRBD1 agrees at 7 bases. V gave up 3 bases and J gave up 2 bases; unmatched junction bases: 4. The CDR3 sequence is 15 residues long. Per the germline V gene, CDR1 is KGHSH and CDR2 is LQKENI. CDR3 in DNA: TGTGCCAGCTCACCGACAGGGTTAGGCAATCAGCCCCAGCATTTT. Its translation: CASSPTGLGNQPQHF.

The V gene is TRBV23-1, the J gene TRBJ1-2, with D hard to call. TRBV23-1 falls under the ORF class, with uncertain function. This CDR3 is built from 11 residues. V dropped 3 bases and J dropped 6 bases, with 5 bases sitting between them. The CDR3 sequence is CASSHPNGYTF. As DNA, the CDR3 is TGCGCCAGCAGTCACCCAAATGGCTACACCTTC.

This chain joins TRBV11-2 and TRBJ1-4, with TRBD1 as a possible D gene (5 bases). V lost 5 bases to trimming and J lost 8 bases, with 18 bases between them. The V gene's germline CDR1 is SGHAT and CDR2 FQNNGV. This CDR3 is built from 15 residues. The CDR3 region is CASSLVGTGGEKLFF. For the CDR3, the DNA is TGTGCCAGCAGCCTAGTCGGGACGGGGGGGGAAAAACTGTTTTTT.

The chain has TRBV10-3 and TRBJ2-3, with 8 nucleotides matching TRBD1. V lost 8 bases, J lost 7 bases, and 11 bases stayed unmatched. Germline values: CDR1 ENHRY, CDR2 SYGVKD. CDR3 length: 14 residues. The CDR3: CAISDRGLLYTQYF. The DNA of the CDR3 is TGTGCCATCTCAGACAGGGGCCTTCTTTATACGCAGTATTTT.

The chain employs TRBV6-5 and TRBJ1-2, with a weak D call TRBD1 (6 bases). CDR1 is MNHEY and CDR2 is SVGAGI in the germline V gene. This CDR3 is 14 amino acids long. Trimming removed 0 bases from V and 5 bases from J, with 10 bases in between. In nucleotides, the CDR3 is TGTGCCAGCAGTTACTCACGACAGGAGTATGGCTACACCTTC. Residues: CASSYSRQEYGYTF.

This clone has only a few counts. The chain has TRBV18 and TRBJ1-1, with TRBD1 matching over 10 bases. After removal of 5 bases from V and 4 bases from J, the junction contained 13 bases not matched to a gene. Germline CDR1 and CDR2: KGHSH and LQKENI. The CDR3 has 17 amino acids. CDR3 DNA: TGTGCCAGCTCAATCGTCCGGGACAGGGGAGGGAGCACTGAAGCTTTCTTT. Its protein product is CASSIVRDRGGSTEAFF.

This chain joins TRBV15 and TRBJ2-7, with a weak D call TRBD1 (6 bases). Looked up from germline, CDR1 is LNHNV and CDR2 is YYDKDF (reference sequence). The V end lost 0 bases, the J end lost 7 bases, and 16 bases lay between the germline ends. The CDR3 covers 15 residues. The CDR3 DNA is TGTGCCACCAGCAGAGAGGGGGCTGCAGAAGCGGAGCAGTACTTC. Translated: CATSREGAAEAEQYF. The full variable domain, its missing parts supplied by reference TRBV15 and TRBJ2-7, is DAMVIQNPRYQVTQFGKPVTLSCSQTLNHNVMYWYQQKSSQAPKLLFHYYDKDFNNEADTPDNFQSRRPNTSFCFLDIRSPGLGDTAMYLCATSREGAAEAEQYFGPGTRLTVT.

The DNA of the CDR3 is TGTGCCAGCAGCTTAGCCCAGGGCAGCTATGGCTACACCTTC. Its translation: CASSLAQGSYGYTF. The chain links TRBV11-2 to TRBJ1-2, with a possible D match to TRBD1 (5 bases). Per the germline V gene, CDR1 is SGHAT and CDR2 is FQNNGV. The CDR3 length is 14 residues. The V and J ends lost 1 base and 4 bases respectively, with 10 bases between them.

CDR3 sequence reads: CASSEARRRAHTEAFF. The CDR3 DNA follows: TGTGCCAGCAGTGAAGCGAGGCGTAGAGCGCACACTGAAGCTTTCTTT. The V call is TRBV6-1, the J call TRBJ1-1, with D hard to call. The CDR3 spans 16 residues. CDR1 is MNHNS, CDR2 SASEGT, per germline. The V end lost 0 bases, the J end lost 3 bases, and 14 bases lay between the germline ends.

The chain links TRBV28 to TRBJ1-1; D perhaps matches TRBD1 (5 bases). CDR3 size: 13 residues. CDR1 is MDHEN and CDR2 is SYDVKM in the germline V gene. V lost 1 base and J 9 bases, leaving 12 bases between the germline ends. CDR3 region: CASSLLVGAKAFF. CDR3 in DNA: TGTGCCAGCAGTTTATTAGTTGGGGCGAAAGCTTTCTTT.

V usage is TRBV27 and J usage is TRBJ2-3; TRBD2 matches at 12 bases. Germline assignment: CDR1 MNHEY and CDR2 SMNVEV (reference sequence). The CDR3 loop spans 17 amino acids. The V segment lost 5 bases and the J segment 5 bases; nucleotides outside the gene matches: 11. The CDR3 DNA follows: TGTGCCAGCAGTCCCCGGCTAGCGGGGGGGCGGGAAGATACGCAGTATTTT. Translating it yields CASSPRLAGGREDTQYF.

This sequence joins TRBV19 and TRBJ2-4; 7 bases map to TRBD1. Losses at the gene ends were 5 bases for V and 9 bases for J; bases not matched to a gene: 13. The CDR3 sequence is 15 residues long. In germline, CDR1 is LNHDA, CDR2 SQIVND (reference sequence). CDR3 region: CASSSTGSGVGIQYF. The CDR3 coding sequence is TGTGCCAGTAGTTCGACAGGGTCCGGAGTAGGCATTCAGTACTTC.

The CDR3 spells CASSREGQGASTEAFF. As DNA, the CDR3 is TGCGCCAGCAGCCGGGAGGGACAGGGGGCTAGCACTGAAGCTTTCTTT. The chain links TRBV4-1 to TRBJ1-1; 12 bases agree with TRBD1. Germline V gene sequence: CDR1 MGHRA, CDR2 YSYEKL. With V trimmed by 4 bases and J by 4 bases, 7 bases remained unmatched. The length of the CDR3 is 16 residues.

The V gene is TRBV30, the J gene TRBJ2-3; TRBD2 agrees at 10 bases. The CDR3 extends over 13 amino acids. V dropped 5 bases and J dropped 1; count of bases not matched to a gene: 0. Germline V gene lookup returns CDR1 GTSNPN and CDR2 SVGIG (reference sequence). CDR3 region: CAWGTSGTDTQYF. CDR3 nucleotides: TGTGCCTGGGGGACTAGCGGCACAGATACGCAGTATTTT.

The chain joins TRBV27 to TRBJ1-1; 8 positions agree with TRBD1. CDR3 length: 16 residues. The V gene end was trimmed by 2 bases and the J gene end by 9 bases; junction bases not matched to a gene: 14. The germline CDR1 and CDR2 sequences are MNHEY and SMNVEV (reference sequence). The DNA for the CDR3 is TGTGCCAGCAGTTTAGTTGGACAGGGTTTCGTTCGTAAAGCTTTCTTT. It translates to CASSLVGQGFVRKAFF.

The chain uses TRBV10-1 and TRBJ2-1; 8 nucleotides line up with TRBD2. Germline V lookup: CDR1 WNHNN, CDR2 SYGVQD (reference sequence). The ends lost 3 bases at V and 5 bases at J; junction bases unmatched: 3. The CDR3 is made up of 14 amino acids. CDR3 bases: TGCGCCAGCAGTGAAGCGGGGGAAGACAATGAGCAGTTCTTC. Its protein product is CASSEAGEDNEQFF.

This chain uses TRBV19 with TRBJ2-3; 7 bases fit TRBD1. The trim removed 5 bases at V and 0 bases at J, leaving 11 bases unmatched. The CDR3 covers 17 residues. Germline V gives CDR1 LNHDA, CDR2 SQIVND (reference sequence). CDR3 protein: CASSSDRAPSSTDTQYF. CDR3 DNA sequence: TGTGCCAGTAGTTCCGACAGGGCGCCTTCTAGCACAGATACGCAGTATTTT.

V and J are TRBV27 and TRBJ2-7; weak D call: TRBD1 (6 bases). The CDR3 contains 17 residues. The germline CDR1 and CDR2 sequences are MNHEY and SMNVEV (reference sequence). V dropped 0 bases and J dropped 3 bases, with 18 bases sitting between them. CDR3 in amino acids: CASSLSDRLFAFYEQYF. CDR3 in DNA: TGTGCCAGCAGTTTATCAGACAGGCTGTTTGCCTTCTACGAGCAGTACTTC.

This chain connects TRBV5-1 to TRBJ1-6, with TRBD1 matching 9 bases. The CDR3 consists of 16 residues. In germline, CDR1 is SGHRS, CDR2 YFSETQ. Trimming at V came to 3 bases and at J to 5 bases, leaving 6 bases not matched to a gene. CDR3 coding DNA: TGCGCCAGCAGCTCTGGGACAGGGCGAAATAATTCACCCCTCCACTTT. Its protein is CASSSGTGRNNSPLHF.